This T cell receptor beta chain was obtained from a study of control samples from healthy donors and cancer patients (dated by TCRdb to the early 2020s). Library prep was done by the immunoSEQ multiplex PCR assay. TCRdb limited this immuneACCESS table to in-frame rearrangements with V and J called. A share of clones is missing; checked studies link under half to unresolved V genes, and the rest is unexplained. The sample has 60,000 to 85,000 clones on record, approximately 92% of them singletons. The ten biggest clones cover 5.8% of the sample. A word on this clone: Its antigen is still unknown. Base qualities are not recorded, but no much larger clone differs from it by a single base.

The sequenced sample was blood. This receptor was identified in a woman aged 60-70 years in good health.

The CDR3 region reads CASSTSGGNTIYF. The nucleotide sequence is given as TGCGCCAGCTCTACCTCGGGGGGAAACACCATATATTTT. The V and J genes are TRBV5-1 and TRBJ1-3, with no reliable assignment of the D segment. The CDR3 holds 13 amino acids from the cysteine to the phenylalanine. Only the CDR3 region is kept as DNA, spanning 39 bases read in frame from base 1. For CDR1 and CDR2, the germline V gene lists SGHRS and YFSETQ. V and J are truncated by 7 bases and 4 bases respectively, leaving an intervening sequence of 12 bases.